These 23 T cell receptor beta chains share one sample of origin, sequenced in a study of control samples from healthy donors and cancer patients. Libraries were prepared by immunoSEQ multiplex PCR; TCRdb keeps only in-frame clonotypes and omits some of them. The sample carries tens of thousands of clones, less than 95% recorded once. The sample comprised PBMCs. These receptors all stem from a man in his thirties or forties with colorectal cancer.

The CDR3 bases are TGTGCCACCAGCAGAGCCACCGGGACAGGGTCCGGGGAGCTGTTTTTT. As protein: CATSRATGTGSGELFF. The V and J genes are TRBV15 and TRBJ2-2; 9 positions agree with TRBD1. This CDR3 contains 16 residues. CDR1 and CDR2 from the germline V gene are LNHNV and YYDKDF (reference sequence). J gave up 6 bases and V 1 base, and 6 bases lay outside the gene matches.

This chain uses TRBV11-2 with TRBJ1-5, with D unresolved. The CDR3 consists of 13 residues. The germline V and J ends were trimmed by 1 base and 4 bases, with 5 bases remaining between them. CDR1 is SGHAT and CDR2 is FQNNGV in the germline V gene. The CDR3 loop reads CASSLGENQPQHF. In DNA form, the CDR3 reads TGTGCCAGCAGCTTAGGGGAAAATCAGCCCCAGCATTTT.

This chain links TRBV4-3 with TRBJ2-7; TRBD1 might be the D (7 bases). V was trimmed by 0 bases and J by 0 bases, leaving 15 bases between them. The CDR3 is 17 residues long. CDR1 is LGHNA, CDR2 YSLEER, per germline. CDR3 nucleotide sequence: TGCGCCAGCAGCCAAGATCGGAGGGGGCCGAGCTCCTACGAGCAGTACTTC. It specifies CASSQDRRGPSSYEQYF.

As regards this clone: Since no conserved phenylalanine or tryptophan closes the CDR3, a read error is the likely cause. The rearrangement uses TRBV4-2 and TRBJ1-2; tentatively, D is TRBD1 (6 bases). This CDR3 spans 16 amino acids. Germline V gene data show CDR1 as LGHNA and CDR2 as YNFKEQ. Trimming pared 1 base from V and 6 bases from J, leaving 18 bases between. The CDR3 DNA sequence: TGTGCCAGCAGCCAAGGGTTAGGGGGGCACGCGGATGGCTACACCTTA. Protein sequence: CASSQGLGGHADGYTL.

DNA for the CDR3: TGCGCCAGCAGCGTAGACAGCCGCAATCAGCCCCAGCATTTT. It translates to CASSVDSRNQPQHF. The chain joins TRBV5-1 to TRBJ1-5; possible D gene TRBD1, 5 bases. This CDR3 comprises 14 residues. V was trimmed by 4 bases and J by 2 bases, leaving 10 bases between them. Germline lookup yields CDR1 SGHRS and CDR2 YFSETQ.

The chain links TRBV18 to TRBJ2-1; possibly TRBD2 for D (5 bases). With 3 bases removed from V and 1 base from J, the gap between germline ends came to 10 bases. The CDR3 sequence is 15 residues long. Germline CDR1 KGHSH, CDR2 LQKENI. CDR3 in amino acids: CASSPLRTSYNEQFF. The CDR3 DNA follows: TGTGCCAGCTCACCTTTGCGGACTTCCTACAATGAGCAGTTCTTC.

The chain carries TRBV19 and TRBJ2-5; D ambiguous. Trimming left V 5 bases short and J 0 bases short, with 10 bases between. CDR1 and CDR2 from the germline V gene are LNHDA and SQIVND (reference sequence). The CDR3 has 14 residues. The CDR3 DNA follows: TGTGCCAGTAGTCCGACACAGAACCAAGAGACCCAGTACTTC. Translating it yields CASSPTQNQETQYF.

The J gene is TRBJ1-1, the V gene TRBV7-8, with TRBD1 as a possible D gene (5 bases). CDR1 SGHVS and CDR2 FQNEAQ come from the germline V gene. Trimming took off 5 bases at V and 4 bases at J, with 23 bases between the two ends. This CDR3 spans 17 amino acids. The CDR3 region is CASSHGWEARTITEAFF. The CDR3 DNA follows: TGTGCCAGCAGCCATGGATGGGAAGCTCGGACAATCACTGAAGCTTTCTTT.

V usage is TRBV29-1 and J usage is TRBJ1-1; 10 bases line up with TRBD1. Germline V gene data show CDR1 as SQVTM and CDR2 as ANQGSEA. After removal of 6 bases from V and 0 bases from J, the junction contained 4 bases not matched to a gene. This CDR3 contains 14 residues. CDR3 nucleotides: TGCAGCGTCGGGGACAGGGGCTTGAACACTGAAGCTTTCTTT. Residues: CSVGDRGLNTEAFF. Complete variable domain (other parts from reference TRBV29-1 and TRBJ1-1): SAVISQKPSRDICQRGTSLTIQCQVDSQVTMMFWYRQQPGQSLTLIATANQGSEATYESGFVIDKFPISRPNLTFSTLTVSNMSPEDSSIYLCSVGDRGLNTEAFFGQGTRLTVV.

The CDR3 coding sequence is TGTGCCAGCAGTTACAACGGAGAGAATGAGCAGTTCTTC. It specifies CASSYNGENEQFF. The rearrangement links TRBV6-2 or TRBV6-3 to TRBJ2-1; no reliable D call. Per germline, CDR1 MNHEY and CDR2 SVGEGT. V was shortened by 2 bases and J by 7 bases, with 9 bases between the two germline ends. The CDR3 is 13 residues long.

The chain couples TRBV4-1 to TRBJ2-2; no clear D. Germline assignment: CDR1 MGHRA and CDR2 YSYEKL. Between the trimmed V and J ends, which lost 0 bases and 1 base, there was a span of 9 bases. The CDR3 sequence is 16 residues long. The CDR3 nucleotides read TGCGCCAGCAGCCAAGATTCGGCAGGGAACACCGGGGAGCTGTTTTTT. Protein sequence: CASSQDSAGNTGELFF.

CDR3 protein: CASSPGTSTEAFF. The CDR3 nucleotides are TGTGCCAGCAGCCCTGGGACGAGCACTGAAGCTTTCTTT. This chain joins TRBV5-6 and TRBJ1-1; a weak D match, TRBD1 (5 bases). V shed 4 bases and J shed 4 bases, with 11 bases lying between them. In germline, CDR1 is SGHDT, CDR2 YYEEEE. The CDR3 is 13 residues long.

This clone occurred once. This chain uses TRBV5-5 with TRBJ2-2; a weak D match, TRBD1 (7 bases). V was pared by 7 bases and J by 7 bases, with 17 bases between. CDR1 is SGHKS and CDR2 is YYEKEE in the germline V gene (reference sequence). CDR3 size: 14 residues. The CDR3 here is CASVGGGNGGELFF. The CDR3 DNA is TGTGCCAGCGTTGGAGGGGGCAATGGCGGGGAGCTGTTTTTT.

The chain is built from TRBV12-5 and TRBJ2-2, with D uncertain. CDR1 is LGHNT, CDR2 FRNRAP, per germline. Trimming left V 6 bases short and J 2 bases short, with 16 bases between. This CDR3 contains 16 residues. The CDR3 spells CASGHFGFSNTGELFF. In DNA, the CDR3 is TGTGCTAGTGGCCACTTCGGGTTTTCCAACACCGGGGAGCTGTTTTTT.

The genes are TRBV6-5 and TRBJ1-1, with TRBD1 identical over 7 bases. J lost 4 bases, V lost 0 bases, and 8 bases had no gene match. This CDR3 has 16 residues. Germline V gene sequence: CDR1 MNHEY, CDR2 SVGAGI. As DNA, the CDR3 is TGTGCCAGCAGTTACTCGGGCAGGGGGAGAACCACTGAAGCTTTCTTT. It codes for CASSYSGRGRTTEAFF.

This chain uses TRBV7-9 with TRBJ1-2, with D unclear. The germline V gene has CDR1 SEHNR and CDR2 FQNEAQ (reference sequence). Trimming cost V 3 bases and J 3 bases, with 11 bases left between them. The CDR3 length is 14 residues. The CDR3 nucleotides are TGTGCCAGCAGCTTCGTAGGGTACGACTATGGCTACACCTTC. Protein sequence: CASSFVGYDYGYTF.

The J gene is TRBJ2-2, the V gene TRBV5-6; D is perhaps TRBD2 (5 bases). This CDR3 has 15 residues. The germline V and J ends were trimmed by 5 bases and 4 bases, with 15 bases remaining between them. CDR1 and CDR2 from the germline V gene are SGHDT and YYEEEE. The CDR3 bases are TGTGCCAGCAGTGTGGCCGGGGAACCCACCGGGGAGCTGTTTTTT. Amino acids: CASSVAGEPTGELFF. The whole variable domain, filled in from reference TRBV5-6 and TRBJ2-2, reads DAGVTQSPTHLIKTRGQQVTLRCSPKSGHDTVSWYQQALGQGPQFIFQYYEEEERQRGNFPDRFSGHQFPNYSSELNVNALLLGDSALYLCASSVAGEPTGELFFGEGSRLTVL.

The rearrangement uses TRBV18 and TRBJ1-6, with TRBD1 identical over 7 bases. The CDR3 is made up of 21 amino acids. CDR1 is KGHSH, CDR2 LQKENI, per germline. Trimming removed 1 base from V and 5 bases from J; junction bases left unmatched: 20. Here the CDR3 reads CASSPRLSTGTAYLDNSPLHF. CDR3 in DNA: TGTGCCAGCTCACCACGGCTCTCGACAGGGACGGCTTACCTGGATAATTCACCCCTCCACTTT.

The genes are TRBV11-2 and TRBJ1-6; possible D gene TRBD1, 6 bases. The V and J ends lost 6 bases and 7 bases respectively, with 13 bases between them. The CDR3 loop spans 14 amino acids. Germline V gene data show CDR1 as SGHAT and CDR2 as FQNNGV. The CDR3 nucleotides are TGTGCCAGCAGAAAACAGGGATCGAATTCACCCCTCCACTTT. This encodes CASRKQGSNSPLHF.

The V and J genes are TRBV6-2 or TRBV6-3 and TRBJ1-4, with D hard to call. This CDR3 spans 15 amino acids. Germline V gene lookup returns CDR1 MNHEY and CDR2 SVGEGT. V was clipped by 5 bases and J by 8 bases, with 18 bases between them. The CDR3 DNA is TGTGCCAGCAGTATTGGACCGAACCGACGGGAAAAACTGTTTTTT. Amino acids: CASSIGPNRREKLFF.

The chain has TRBV19 and TRBJ1-1; possibly TRBD1 for D (6 bases). The ends were cut back, 1 base at V and 6 bases at J, with 12 bases in the middle. The germline V gene has CDR1 LNHDA and CDR2 SQIVND (reference sequence). This CDR3 has 14 residues. As DNA, the CDR3 is TGTGCCAGTAGTATAGCTCTCAGGGGAGCTGAAGCTTTCTTT. Amino acid sequence: CASSIALRGAEAFF.

The chain couples TRBV3-1 (or the pseudogene TRBV3-2) to TRBJ1-2; D is uncertain. V was pared by 4 bases and J by 5 bases, with 17 bases between. From germline, CDR1 is LGHDT and CDR2 YNNKEL (reference sequence). The CDR3 loop spans 15 amino acids. CDR3 sequence: CASSPAPDVRYGYTF. In DNA, the CDR3 is TGTGCCAGCAGCCCCGCCCCGGACGTGCGGTATGGCTACACCTTC.

V is TRBV7-2 and J is TRBJ1-5; perhaps TRBD1 as D (5 bases). The CDR3 loop spans 15 amino acids. CDR1 is SGHTA, CDR2 FQGNSA, per germline. V lost 5 bases to trimming and J lost 1 base, with 12 bases between them. CDR3 residues: CASSPRRGSNQPQHF. The CDR3 DNA sequence: TGTGCCAGCAGCCCCCGGCGGGGGAGCAATCAGCCCCAGCATTTT.